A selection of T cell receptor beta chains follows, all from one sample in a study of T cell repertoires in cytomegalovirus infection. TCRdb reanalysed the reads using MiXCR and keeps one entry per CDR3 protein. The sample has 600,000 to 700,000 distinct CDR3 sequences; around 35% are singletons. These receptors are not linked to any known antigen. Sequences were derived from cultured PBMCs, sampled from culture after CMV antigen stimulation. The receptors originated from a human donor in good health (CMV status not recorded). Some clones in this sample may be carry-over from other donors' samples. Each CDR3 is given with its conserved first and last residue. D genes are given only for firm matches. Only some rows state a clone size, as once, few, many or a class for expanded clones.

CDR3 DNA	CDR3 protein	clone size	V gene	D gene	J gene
TGCAGCGCCCAGACTAGCGGGGGAGGAGATACGCAGTATTTT	CSAQTSGGGDTQYF	-	TRBV29-1	TRBD2	TRBJ2-3
TGTGCCAGCAGACTCAGCACAGGGCTGGGTAACAATGAGCAGTTCTTC	CASRLSTGLGNNEQFF	few	TRBV7-9	-	TRBJ2-1
TGTGCCAGCTCATCGGGACTAACCACCTACAATGAGCAGTTCTTC	CASSSGLTTYNEQFF	-	TRBV18	TRBD2	TRBJ2-1
TGTGCCAGCAGCTTAGCCGGGACGGAGGTAGCAGATACGCAGTATTTT	CASSLAGTEVADTQYF	many	TRBV7-2	-	TRBJ2-3
TGCAGCGTTGTGAGGCGTCTAGCGGGAGGAGGGCAGTTCTTC	CSVVRRLAGGGQFF	-	TRBV29-1	TRBD2	TRBJ2-1
TGTGCCAGCAGTTACAGTGGCGGGGGACTACAAGAGACCCAGTACTTC	CASSYSGGGLQETQYF	few	TRBV6-2/TRBV6-3	TRBD2	TRBJ2-5
TGCAGTGCTGTCCGACTAGCGGGGGGAAGGGAGACCCAGTACTTC	CSAVRLAGGRETQYF	-	TRBV20-1	TRBD2	TRBJ2-5
TGTGCCAGCAGCCCCCGTAGTATCGGCTACTCGAAATCGAAGACCCAGTACTTC	CASSPRSIGYSKSKTQYF	once	TRBV11-2	-	TRBJ2-5
TGTGCCAGCAGTGCGGCAGCCGTCAAATCGGACGACACCATATATTTT	CASSAAAVKSDDTIYF	-	TRBV2	-	TRBJ1-3
TGTGCCAGCAGCCGTCCCGGGACAGGAACCGGGGAGCTGTTTTTT	CASSRPGTGTGELFF	-	TRBV12-3/TRBV12-4	TRBD1	TRBJ2-2
TGTGCCAGCAGCTACACCCCGGGAGGACCAAAGCACGGGGAGCTGTTTTTT	CASSYTPGGPKHGELFF	-	TRBV7-9	TRBD2	TRBJ2-2
TGTGCCAGTAGTATAGGTACAGGGGCTGAAAAACTGTTTTTT	CASSIGTGAEKLFF	-	TRBV19	TRBD1	TRBJ1-4
TGTGCCAGTAGGGTGACAGGGGAGGGTGAGCAGTTCTTC	CASRVTGEGEQFF	-	TRBV19	-	TRBJ2-1
TGTGCCAGCAGCTTACAGGTCACAGATACGCAGTATTTT	CASSLQVTDTQYF	many	TRBV7-2	-	TRBJ2-3
TGCAGTGCTAGAGAGAGGTCTAGCGGGAAAGCCGGGGAGCTGTTTTTT	CSARERSSGKAGELFF	-	TRBV20-1	TRBD2	TRBJ2-2